A selection of T cell receptor beta chains follows, all from one sample in a study of memory CD4+ T cells and cytomegalovirus serostatus. The assay was immunoSEQ multiplex PCR, and TCRdb's table has in-frame clones only and misses some. The table includes over 35,000 clones, around 80% detected once. Sequencing was carried out using memory CD4+ T cells from blood. These receptor sequences come from an adult in good health and CMV-seronegative. CDR3s include the opening cysteine and the closing phenylalanine or tryptophan. The D gene is left open where the match is weak. Rows give clone size only sometimes, using once, few, many, or a class for an expanded clone.

D gene: NA
V gene: TRBV29-1
clone size: NA
J gene: TRBJ2-1
CDR3 DNA: TGCAGCGTTGGACTCATATCAGTTGAGCAGTTCTTC
CDR3 protein: CSVGLISVEQFF

D gene: NA
V gene: TRBV2
clone size: NA
J gene: TRBJ2-7
CDR3 DNA: TGTGCCAGCAGTGAACTTATTTTCGCCTACGAGCAGTACTTC
CDR3 protein: CASSELIFAYEQYF

D gene: TRBD2
V gene: TRBV11-2
clone size: NA
J gene: TRBJ2-1
CDR3 DNA: TGTGCCAGCAGCCATCCCCGGGGGGATGAGCAGTTCTTC
CDR3 protein: CASSHPRGDEQFF

D gene: NA
V gene: TRBV30
clone size: NA
J gene: TRBJ1-6
CDR3 DNA: TGTGCCTGGGACCCGTTCAAGGGCAATTCACCCCTCCACTTT
CDR3 protein: CAWDPFKGNSPLHF

D gene: NA
V gene: TRBV14
clone size: NA
J gene: TRBJ2-1
CDR3 DNA: TGTGCCAGCAGCTACCCCTGGGGGGGGGCGGGCAATGAGCAGTTCTTC
CDR3 protein: CASSYPWGGAGNEQFF

D gene: NA
V gene: TRBV7-2
clone size: NA
J gene: TRBJ2-1
CDR3 DNA: TGTGCCAGCAGCTCCCCCTTGAAGGAGGGCAATGAGCAGTTCTTC
CDR3 protein: CASSSPLKEGNEQFF

D gene: NA
V gene: TRBV27
clone size: NA
J gene: TRBJ2-1
CDR3 DNA: TGTGCCAGCAGCTCTCCTACCCGGAATGAGCAGTTCTTC
CDR3 protein: CASSSPTRNEQFF

D gene: TRBD2
V gene: TRBV27
clone size: once
J gene: TRBJ2-3
CDR3 DNA: TGTGCCAGCAGTTTCCTCTCGGCGGGGGGATACACAGATACGCAGTATTTT
CDR3 protein: CASSFLSAGGYTDTQYF

D gene: TRBD2
V gene: TRBV10-3
clone size: NA
J gene: TRBJ2-1
CDR3 DNA: TGTGCCATCGGAGCGGGAGCCTCGTTCTTC
CDR3 protein: CAIGAGASFF

D gene: NA
V gene: TRBV28
clone size: NA
J gene: TRBJ1-1
CDR3 DNA: TGTGCCAGCAGCCGGGAGGGGAGAACTGAAGCTTTCTTT
CDR3 protein: CASSREGRTEAFF

D gene: NA
V gene: TRBV14
clone size: NA
J gene: TRBJ1-6
CDR3 DNA: TGTGCCAGCAGCCCAGACAAGTTCCTGGGTTCACCCCTCCACTTT
CDR3 protein: CASSPDKFLGSPLHF

D gene: NA
V gene: TRBV7-6
clone size: NA
J gene: TRBJ1-4
CDR3 DNA: TGTGCCAGCACCTCGGGGAGTGTTAATGAAAAACTGTTTTTT
CDR3 protein: CASTSGSVNEKLFF

D gene: NA
V gene: TRBV7-3
clone size: NA
J gene: TRBJ1-2
CDR3 DNA: TGTGCCAGCAGCTCTTCAGGGGCCCTTTTGAATGGCTACACCTTC
CDR3 protein: CASSSSGALLNGYTF

D gene: NA
V gene: TRBV6-4
clone size: NA
J gene: TRBJ2-3
CDR3 DNA: TGTGCCAGCAGTGAGAGACAGCGAGATACGCAGTATTTT
CDR3 protein: CASSERQRDTQYF

D gene: NA
V gene: TRBV7-2
clone size: NA
J gene: TRBJ1-6
CDR3 DNA: TGTGCCAGCAGCCGCGCCGGGGGGCATGGTTCACCCCTCCACTTT
CDR3 protein: CASSRAGGHGSPLHF

D gene: NA
V gene: TRBV6-1
clone size: NA
J gene: TRBJ2-7
CDR3 DNA: TGTGCCAGCAGTGAATCGGTGGAGCAGTACTTC
CDR3 protein: CASSESVEQYF

D gene: NA
V gene: TRBV7-3
clone size: NA
J gene: TRBJ2-2
CDR3 DNA: TGTGCCAGCAGCTTACAGGGGCCCCGGAACACCGGGGAGCTGTTTTTT
CDR3 protein: CASSLQGPRNTGELFF